The 6 T cell receptor beta chains in this list originate from one sample, sequenced in a study of cytomegalovirus exposure and HLA in healthy donors. This PCR relied on a set of 60 Vbeta primers and 13 Jbeta primers. Using immunoSEQ multiplex PCR, the repertoire was profiled, and TCRdb retains in-frame clones only, with some absent. The sample gives over 150,000 clones, 77% of which show up once; less than 9% is in the top ten. Sequenced material: PBMCs. The origin of the receptors is a male donor in good health and CMV-seropositive.

The count of this clone is one. The rearrangement joins TRBV10-3 to TRBJ1-2; 9 bases match TRBD1. Unmatched junction bases numbered 1, after V lost 0 bases and J lost 8 bases. CDR1 ENHRY and CDR2 SYGVKD come from the germline V gene. The CDR3 is 13 residues long. CDR3 loop: CAISESGTGGYTF. The CDR3 DNA is TGTGCCATCAGTGAGTCGGGGACAGGGGGCTACACCTTC.

Only one count was recorded for this clone. The chain links TRBV25-1 to TRBJ1-2, with a tentative D call TRBD1 (5 bases). Trimming shortened V by 0 bases and J by 8 bases, and 13 bases separated the two germline ends. The length of the CDR3 is 14 residues. Germline loops: CDR1 MGHDK, CDR2 SYGVNS. The DNA for the CDR3 is TGTGCCAGCAGTGAATACGGGGGGGAGAAAGGCTACACCTTC. Protein sequence: CASSEYGGEKGYTF.

This clone was picked up a small number of times. This chain connects TRBV5-4 to TRBJ1-2, with TRBD1 matching over 9 bases. The germline CDR1 and CDR2 sequences are SGHNT and YYREEE (reference sequence). J gave up 8 bases and V 4 bases, and 9 bases lay outside the gene matches. This CDR3 region has 14 residues. The CDR3 spells CASSELQGAEGYTF. The CDR3 DNA reads as TGTGCCAGCAGCGAACTACAGGGGGCTGAAGGCTACACCTTC.

The chain couples TRBV9 to TRBJ2-5, with 9 bases that match TRBD1. Germline CDR1 is SGDLS and CDR2 is YYNGEE. The CDR3 consists of 17 residues. The V and J ends lost 0 bases and 1 base, in that order; junction bases with no gene match: 7. This chain's CDR3 is CASSVGIGTGIQETQYF. The CDR3 DNA follows: TGTGCCAGCAGCGTAGGAATCGGGACAGGGATCCAAGAGACCCAGTACTTC.

The CDR3 sequence: CASSQVGGTEAFF. The CDR3 DNA sequence: TGCGCCAGCAGCCAAGTGGGGGGAACTGAAGCTTTCTTT. This chain joins TRBV4-3 and TRBJ1-1, with D possibly TRBD1 on 5 matching bases. V was clipped by 1 base and J by 5 bases, with 8 bases between them. Germline values: CDR1 LGHNA, CDR2 YSLEER. The CDR3 has 13 residues.

The V call is TRBV5-1, the J call TRBJ1-2, with 7 bases aligning to TRBD1. The CDR3 length is 15 residues. Per germline, CDR1 SGHRS and CDR2 YFSETQ. The V and J ends lost 4 bases and 4 bases, in that order; junction bases with no gene match: 10. DNA of the CDR3: TGCGCCAGCAGCCTCGATTCGGCAGGGGGCTATGGCTACACCTTC. Translating it yields CASSLDSAGGYGYTF.